This T cell receptor (beta chain) was obtained from a study of blood T cell repertoires in COVID-19 (TCRdb year 2020). Notes on the research overall: Samples covering the acute and convalescent phases of COVID-19 were provided by collaborators in the United States, Italy and Spain. The repertoires were released in a freely available public database meant as a resource for research on the immune response to SARS-CoV-2. Samples were obtained from the ongoing ImmuneRACE study (first 160 participants) and from over 1,000 subjects provided by 6 global collaborators. HLA class I and class II types, where available, came from metadata supplied by the sample provider rather than from assay-based typing. The material from the prospective study consisted of cDNA or gDNA derived from T cells, B-cell-depleted T cells, or PBMCs. Subjects who had been exposed to COVID-19, were actively infected with it, or had recovered from it provided the deeply sampled blood TCRbeta repertoires that made up the dataset. Nearly every sample came with metadata listing a de-identified subject ID, COVID-19 status, age in years and sex.

Remarks on this clone: Its binding antigen is unknown. Qualities for individual bases were not recorded, and no much larger clone is one base off.

Participants in the prospective study were aged roughly 18 to 100 years, lived in 20 to 30 United States geographic areas, and enrolled through a virtual design. In the prospective study, participants were assigned to cohorts based on the clinical history participants reported in a screening survey and a study questionnaire. Recovered participants in ImmuneRACE Cohort 3 were defined by two consecutive negative NP/OP PCR tests, clearance by a healthcare professional, or resolution of symptoms. In the prospective study, whole blood, serum and a nasopharyngeal or oropharyngeal swab were collected from each participant by mobile phlebotomists. Additional blood draws and questionnaires over an approximately 2-month period could optionally be provided by prospective study participants. Before DNA extraction, blood samples from the prospective study were shipped at room temperature or frozen. General conclusions and limits of the study: Clinical and demographic metadata were provided uncurated, with the amount varying by source and participant.

TCRbeta CDR3 regions were amplified from genomic DNA using the immunoSEQ Assay, a bias-controlled multiplex PCR. Per the authors' processing: Within the assay, amplification of reference gene primers was used to estimate how many nucleated cells each sample contained. To quantify the absolute abundance of each unique TCRbeta CDR3 rearrangement, sequence reads were collapsed and filtered. For each sample, productive Simpson clonality was calculated as the square root of Simpson's diversity index over productive rearrangements. Imported from immuneACCESS, the table was reduced by TCRdb to in-frame sequences with V and J called. These copies leave out some clones; in studies compared against another copy, an unresolved V gene accounts for under half, and the cause of the remainder is not known. V and J calls and clone size follow that table, whereas D and trimming were derived from the DNA. For this sample the table gives over 200,000 clones, of which about four fifths were detected only once. 1.8% of the sample goes to the ten largest clones.

From the cysteine up to the phenylalanine, the CDR3 has a length of 15 residues. CDR3 DNA is the only sequence kept; it has 45 bases, read in frame from the first base. CDR1 and CDR2 are drawn from the germline V gene (reference sequence): LNHDA, SQIVND. At the junction V is shortened by 5 bases and J by 0 bases, with 12 bases in between. The sequence joins TRBV19 to TRBJ2-3, with an unclear D gene assignment. The sequencing input was PBMCs or T cells enriched from blood (not recorded which). The origin of this receptor is a man in his 60s who had recovered from COVID-19. The CDR3 sequence is CASSLQRTSTDTQYF. At the DNA level, the sequence is TGTGCCAGTAGTCTACAGAGAACTAGCACAGATACGCAGTATTTT.